This passage covers 30 T cell receptor beta chains from one sample sequenced in a study of blood T cell repertoires in COVID-19. The table came from immunoSEQ multiplex PCR; TCRdb's copy has only in-frame clones and leaves some out. Counted here are under 110,000 clones, more than 75% occurring once; the ten biggest clones make up around 10%. Specimen: peripheral blood. Receptors originate from a woman aged 25 to 39 with acute or convalescent COVID-19.

This chain links TRBV3-1 (or the pseudogene TRBV3-2) with TRBJ2-3; no clear D gene. Germline V gene sequence: CDR1 LGHDT, CDR2 YNNKEL (reference sequence). V lost 4 bases and J lost 7, with 9 bases in between. This CDR3 contains 12 residues. The CDR3 protein is CASSPNRNTQYF. As DNA, the CDR3 is TGTGCCAGCAGCCCCAATAGAAATACGCAGTATTTT.

The chain carries TRBV5-1 and TRBJ2-6; 8 bases are a match to TRBD1. CDR3 size: 18 residues. Germline assignment: CDR1 SGHRS and CDR2 YFSETQ. V gave up 3 bases and J gave up 4 bases; unmatched junction bases: 12. CDR3 sequence: CASSSSFVDRAGANVLTF. The CDR3 DNA reads TGCGCCAGCAGCTCCTCATTCGTGGACAGGGCCGGGGCCAACGTCCTGACTTTC.

The V and J genes are TRBV5-6 and TRBJ2-4, with D maybe TRBD2 (6 bases). Per the germline V gene, CDR1 is SGHDT and CDR2 is YYEEEE. V dropped 1 base and J dropped 7 bases, with 9 bases sitting between them. The CDR3 length is 13 residues. This CDR3 reads CASSLWGVNIQYF. The CDR3 DNA follows: TGTGCCAGCAGCTTGTGGGGGGTCAACATTCAGTACTTC.

This sequence joins TRBV6-5 and TRBJ1-6; D possibly corresponds to TRBD1 (6 bases). Trimming took off 2 bases at V and 5 bases at J, with 13 bases between the two ends. The V gene's germline CDR1 is MNHEY and CDR2 SVGAGI. The CDR3 consists of 16 residues. CDR3 DNA sequence: TGTGCCAGCAGTTACGGCAGGGGCCGCGATAATTCACCCCTCCACTTT. It codes for CASSYGRGRDNSPLHF.

This clone was counted once. This chain connects TRBV9 to TRBJ1-1; D perhaps matches TRBD1 (5 bases). Germline V CDR1 and CDR2: SGDLS, YYNGEE. CDR3 length equals 15 residues. V lost 0 bases, J lost 3 bases, and 12 bases lay in between. CDR3 residues: CASSVATAGDTEAFF. CDR3 DNA: TGTGCCAGCAGCGTAGCGACAGCGGGGGACACTGAAGCTTTCTTT.

The chain joins TRBV18 to TRBJ2-1; possible D gene TRBD2, 6 bases. The germline CDR1 and CDR2 sequences are KGHSH and LQKENI. This CDR3 contains 18 residues. V lost 4 bases and J 9 bases, leaving 28 bases between the germline ends. CDR3 protein: CASSRRDFPKGLGGEQFF. CDR3 nucleotide sequence: TGTGCCAGCTCACGGAGGGACTTCCCTAAAGGCCTTGGCGGTGAGCAGTTCTTC. Looking up the rest from reference TRBV18 and TRBJ2-1 gives the full variable domain: NAGVMQNPRHLVRRRGQEARLRCSPMKGHSHVYWYRQLPEEGLKFMVYLQKENIIDESGMPKERFSAEFPKEGPSILRIQQVVRGDSAAYFCASSRRDFPKGLGGEQFFGPGTRLTVL.

The genes are TRBV24-1 and TRBJ2-7, with TRBD2 matching 7 bases. J was trimmed by 5 bases and V by 5 bases; bases with no gene match: 17. CDR3 length: 17 residues. Germline V gene lookup returns CDR1 KGHDR and CDR2 SFDVKD. In nucleotides, the CDR3 is TGTGCCACCAGTGGTCCCGAATGGGGGGGGTCTCCGGACGAGCAGTACTTC. It yields the protein CATSGPEWGGSPDEQYF.

CDR3 sequence reads: CASRDSSYNEQFF. Here the CDR3 DNA reads TGTGCCAGCCGGGACAGCTCCTACAATGAGCAGTTCTTC. V gene TRBV6-6 combines with J gene TRBJ2-1; 7 nucleotides line up with TRBD1. Germline V CDR1 and CDR2: MNHNY, SVGAGI (reference sequence). V gave up 8 bases and J gave up 0 bases; unmatched junction bases: 1. This CDR3 has 13 residues.

The chain is built from TRBV30 and TRBJ2-7, with TRBD1 as a possible D gene (5 bases). Trimming left V 7 bases short and J 1 base short, with 17 bases between. The germline V gene encodes CDR1 GTSNPN and CDR2 SVGIG (reference sequence). The CDR3 spans 14 residues. The CDR3 bases are TGTGCCTTATCCAGGACAAGTGCGTCCTACGAGCAGTACTTC. Amino acid sequence: CALSRTSASYEQYF.

CDR3 nucleotides: TGTGCCAGCTCACCACCGGGACAGCTCTATGGCTACACCTTC. Protein product: CASSPPGQLYGYTF. The chain links TRBV18 to TRBJ1-2, with TRBD1 matching over 7 bases. This CDR3 has 14 amino acids. V lost 0 bases, J lost 4 bases, and 2 bases stayed unmatched. Germline V gives CDR1 KGHSH, CDR2 LQKENI. The full variable domain, completed using reference TRBV18 and TRBJ1-2, is NAGVMQNPRHLVRRRGQEARLRCSPMKGHSHVYWYRQLPEEGLKFMVYLQKENIIDESGMPKERFSAEFPKEGPSILRIQQVVRGDSAAYFCASSPPGQLYGYTFGSGTRLTVV.

This clone was seen just once. The chain links TRBV9 to TRBJ2-7; 7 bases line up with TRBD1. The trim removed 4 bases at V and 3 bases at J, leaving 10 bases unmatched. This CDR3 comprises 15 residues. The germline gives CDR1 SGDLS, CDR2 YYNGEE. CDR3 DNA: TGTGCCAGCAGCTTAGGACAGGCCAGCATCTACGAGCAGTACTTC. It is translated as CASSLGQASIYEQYF. Based on the CDR3 plus reference TRBV9 and TRBJ2-7, the full variable domain is DSGVTQTPKHLITATGQRVTLRCSPRSGDLSVYWYQQSLDQGLQFLIQYYNGEERAKGNILERFSAQQFPDLHSELNLSSLELGDSALYFCASSLGQASIYEQYFGPGTRLTVT.

V is TRBV24-1 and J is TRBJ1-2, with D uncertain. From germline, CDR1 is KGHDR and CDR2 SFDVKD. Between the trimmed V and J ends, which lost 2 bases and 8 bases, there was a span of 14 bases. The CDR3 runs to 14 residues. The CDR3 here is CATSDSVPGGGYTF. The CDR3 DNA sequence: TGTGCCACCAGTGATTCGGTCCCGGGTGGCGGCTACACCTTC.

About this clone itself: This specimen includes other DNA sequences encoding the same CDR3. The chain links TRBV5-1 to TRBJ2-5; 9 bases map to TRBD1. The CDR3 has 14 amino acids. V lost 4 bases to trimming and J lost 1 base; unmatched junction nucleotides: 2. Germline V gene lookup returns CDR1 SGHRS and CDR2 YFSETQ. Here the CDR3 DNA reads TGCGCCAGCAGCCGGGACAGGGCCCAAGAGACCCAGTACTTC. Amino acids: CASSRDRAQETQYF.

The rearrangement uses TRBV2 and TRBJ2-7; tentatively, D is TRBD1 (5 bases). The CDR3 runs 14 residues. Looked up from germline, CDR1 is SNHLY and CDR2 is FYNNEI. V was pared by 5 bases and J by 7 bases, with 18 bases between. CDR3: CASSLTASVSEQYF. The CDR3 DNA sequence: TGTGCCAGCAGTCTGACAGCCTCTGTGTCGGAGCAGTACTTC.

This clone was picked up one time. V and J are TRBV9 and TRBJ1-2, with D possibly matching TRBD1 (6 bases). Germline values: CDR1 SGDLS, CDR2 YYNGEE. CDR3 length equals 12 residues. The V and J ends lost 5 bases and 1 base respectively, with 6 bases between them. The CDR3 protein is CASRGGNYGYTF. As DNA, the CDR3 is TGTGCCAGCAGAGGGGGTAACTATGGCTACACCTTC.

This chain joins TRBV5-1 and TRBJ1-2; perhaps TRBD1 as D (6 bases). V was cut by 1 base and J by 5 bases, with 15 bases left in between. Germline V gene lookup returns CDR1 SGHRS and CDR2 YFSETQ. CDR3 length: 15 amino acids. The CDR3 region is CASSLNQGQGYGYTF. The CDR3 nucleotides read TGCGCCAGCAGCTTGAATCAGGGGCAAGGGTATGGCTACACCTTC.

This clone is a singleton in its sample. The chain carries TRBV11-3 and TRBJ2-2; D remains ambiguous. Deletions cut 5 bases from V and 1 base from J, with 14 bases between. The CDR3 consists of 16 residues. Per germline, CDR1 SGHNT and CDR2 YENEEA. The chain's CDR3 is CASSHDPRGNTGELFF. The CDR3 DNA follows: TGTGCCAGCAGCCACGACCCGAGAGGGAACACCGGGGAGCTGTTTTTT.

The genes are TRBV5-6 and TRBJ2-1; D ambiguous. Trimming took off 3 bases at V and 4 bases at J, with 5 bases between the two ends. CDR3 length: 12 residues. Germline CDR1 and CDR2: SGHDT and YYEEEE. The CDR3 sequence: CASSSPYNEQFF. The CDR3 nucleotides are TGTGCCAGCAGCTCTCCGTACAATGAGCAGTTCTTC.

The chain joins TRBV28 to TRBJ1-2, with 8 nucleotides matching TRBD1. V lost 6 bases and J lost 1; bases outside the gene matches: 7. The CDR3 is 15 amino acids. In germline, CDR1 is MDHEN, CDR2 SYDVKM. The chain's CDR3 is CASSLPDRVNYGYTF. In nucleotides, the CDR3 is TGTGCCAGCAGCCTACCGGACAGGGTTAACTATGGCTACACCTTC.

The genes are TRBV7-3 and TRBJ2-3, with D possibly matching TRBD2 (6 bases). CDR1 and CDR2 (germline): SGHTA, FQGTGA. The CDR3 extends over 17 amino acids. Deletions cut 4 bases from V and 3 bases from J, with 20 bases between. CDR3 sequence: CASSSRPGPGGTDTQYF. CDR3 DNA: TGTGCCAGCAGCTCCCGCCCCGGACCCGGAGGGACAGATACGCAGTATTTT.

The J gene is TRBJ2-2, the V gene TRBV4-1; 10 positions match TRBD2. CDR3 length equals 17 residues. Germline assignment: CDR1 MGHRA and CDR2 YSYEKL. J was trimmed by 2 bases and V by 5 bases; bases with no gene match: 8. The CDR3 bases are TGCGCCAGCAGCTATGATAGCGGGGGGCATAACACCGGGGAGCTGTTTTTT. Translated: CASSYDSGGHNTGELFF.

This sequence joins TRBV28 and TRBJ1-2; TRBD1 is a possible D gene (5 bases). This CDR3 has 14 amino acids. Between the trimmed V and J ends, which lost 5 bases and 2 bases, there was a span of 12 bases. Germline CDR1 reads MDHEN; CDR2 reads SYDVKM. The CDR3 sequence: CASSRPDTNYGYTF. As DNA, the CDR3 is TGTGCCAGCAGTCGACCGGACACAAACTATGGCTACACCTTC.

The rearrangement links TRBV7-8 to TRBJ2-7; possibly TRBD1 for D (6 bases). Germline V gene sequence: CDR1 SGHVS, CDR2 FQNEAQ. Deletions cut 5 bases from V and 1 base from J, with 24 bases between. The CDR3 consists of 18 residues. The CDR3 protein is CASSPSRTAISKSYEQYF. The CDR3 nucleotides read TGTGCCAGCAGCCCTAGTAGGACAGCGATATCGAAGTCCTACGAGCAGTACTTC.

V gene TRBV5-1 combines with J gene TRBJ2-5; possible D gene TRBD2, 7 bases. The V end lost 1 base, the J end lost 1 base, and 14 bases lay between the germline ends. This CDR3 region has 16 residues. Germline values: CDR1 SGHRS, CDR2 YFSETQ. The CDR3 DNA reads as TGCGCCAGCAGCTTGTTTGCGGGGGCGGGCCAAGAGACCCAGTACTTC. Its translation: CASSLFAGAGQETQYF.

This rearrangement joins TRBV5-1 to TRBJ1-1, with TRBD1 matching over 7 bases. Germline V gene lookup returns CDR1 SGHRS and CDR2 YFSETQ. CDR3 length equals 15 residues. V was pared by 4 bases and J by 4 bases, with 10 bases of the junction left unmatched. The CDR3 DNA reads as TGCGCCAGCAGCGCAAACCCAGGGACAGCCACTGAAGCTTTCTTT. This gives the protein CASSANPGTATEAFF.

This clone occurred a few times. The chain recombines TRBV11-2 with TRBJ2-3, with TRBD2 matching 9 bases. V lost 3 bases to trimming and J lost 5 bases; unmatched junction nucleotides: 6. The CDR3 covers 15 residues. In germline, CDR1 is SGHAT, CDR2 FQNNGV. CDR3 protein: CASSFSRGGGDTQYF. Written as DNA, the CDR3 is TGTGCCAGCAGCTTTTCGCGGGGGGGCGGAGATACGCAGTATTTT.

This rearrangement joins TRBV19 to TRBJ2-6; no firm D call. This CDR3 contains 16 residues. V was clipped by 7 bases and J by 0 bases, with 13 bases between them. The germline V gene encodes CDR1 LNHDA and CDR2 SQIVND (reference sequence). CDR3 bases: TGTGCCAGTACACAATGGCCAGTCTCTGGGGCCAACGTCCTGACTTTC. Its protein product is CASTQWPVSGANVLTF.

The genes are TRBV28 and TRBJ1-1, with TRBD1 matching 9 bases. With 1 base clipped from V and 7 bases from J, the junction kept 10 bases outside the gene matches. CDR3 length: 16 amino acids. Per germline, CDR1 MDHEN and CDR2 SYDVKM. In DNA, the CDR3 is TGTGCCAGCAGTTTATCCGCCGGGACAGGGTTTGATGAAGCTTTCTTT. The encoded protein is CASSLSAGTGFDEAFF.

The V call is TRBV3-1 (or the pseudogene TRBV3-2), the J call TRBJ1-1; weak D call: TRBD1 (6 bases). Deletions cut 5 bases from V and 1 base from J, with 17 bases between. The germline gives CDR1 LGHDT, CDR2 YNNKEL (reference sequence). The CDR3 consists of 16 residues. The CDR3 DNA sequence: TGTGCCAGCAGCTCTCCCCTGGCAGGGGCGAACACTGAAGCTTTCTTT. It codes for CASSSPLAGANTEAFF.

The J gene is TRBJ1-4, the V gene TRBV19; tentatively, D is TRBD1 (5 bases). The germline gives CDR1 LNHDA, CDR2 SQIVND (reference sequence). The CDR3 runs 15 residues. V shed 5 bases and J shed 8 bases, with 18 bases lying between them. CDR3 bases: TGTGCCAGTAGTTCACTTAGGTTTCAGGGCGAAAAACTGTTTTTT. As protein: CASSSLRFQGEKLFF.